The 2 T cell receptor beta chains given below trace back to one sample, sequenced in a study of T-cell reconstitution after alpha-beta-depleted transplantation in children. Unique molecular identifiers were incorporated into the prepared TCRbeta library. TCRdb itself ran the PCR reads through MiXCR, one entry per CDR3 protein. The sample holds roughly 500,000 distinct CDR3 sequences, under 15% seen once. Source: PBMCs from the stem cell graft donor, taken from the stem cell graft. The receptors come from a human donor who donated a stem cell graft to a child with combined immunodeficiency.

This clonotype has just a few counts. The chain combines TRBV27 with TRBJ1-5, with TRBD1 identical over 7 bases. The V gene end was trimmed by 8 bases and the J gene end by 0 bases; junction bases not matched to a gene: 7. Germline assignment: CDR1 MNHEY and CDR2 SMNVEV (reference sequence). This CDR3 has 15 residues. The CDR3 region has the DNA TGTGCCAGCGGGGGCAGGGGGAATAGCAATCAGCCCCAGCATTTT. Encoded protein: CASGGRGNSNQPQHF.

This clonotype was counted ten times or more. The chain links TRBV7-2 to TRBJ2-1; 9 nucleotides agree with TRBD2. The V gene's germline CDR1 is SGHTA and CDR2 FQGNSA. The CDR3 loop spans 15 amino acids. Unmatched junction bases numbered 6, after V lost 0 bases and J lost 9 bases. In nucleotides, the CDR3 is TGTGCCAGCAGCTTAGCTAGCGGGAGTCAGGGTGAGCAGTTCTTC. Translation: CASSLASGSQGEQFF.